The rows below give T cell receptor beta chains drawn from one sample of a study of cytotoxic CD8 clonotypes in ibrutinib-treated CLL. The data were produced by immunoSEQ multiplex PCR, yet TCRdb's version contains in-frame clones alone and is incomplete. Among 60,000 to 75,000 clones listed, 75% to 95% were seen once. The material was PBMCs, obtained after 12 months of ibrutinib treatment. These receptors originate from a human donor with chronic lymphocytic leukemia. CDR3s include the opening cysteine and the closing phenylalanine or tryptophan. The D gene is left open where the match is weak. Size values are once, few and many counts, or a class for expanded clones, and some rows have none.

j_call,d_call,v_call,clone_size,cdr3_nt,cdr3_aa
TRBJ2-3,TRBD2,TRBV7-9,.,TGTGCCAGCAGCTCCAGAGCGGGAGGGGGCACAGATACGCAGTATTTT,CASSSRAGGGTDTQYF
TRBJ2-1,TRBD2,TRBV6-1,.,TGTGCCAGCAGTGTACTCTACAGCGGGAGTATTCCTGAGCAGTTCTTC,CASSVLYSGSIPEQFF
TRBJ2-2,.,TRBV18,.,TGTGCCAGCTCACTACGCACCGGGGAGCTGTTTTTT,CASSLRTGELFF
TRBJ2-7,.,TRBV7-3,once,TGTGCCAGCAGCTTATTCTCGGGTTCCGGTTACGAGCAGTACTTC,CASSLFSGSGYEQYF
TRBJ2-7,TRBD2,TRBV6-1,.,TGTGCCAGCAGTGAAACCCGATGGGCGGGAGTTAGCTCCTACGAGCAGTACTTC,CASSETRWAGVSSYEQYF
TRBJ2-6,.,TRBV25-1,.,TGTGCCAGCCTTTTCTCTGGGGCCAACGTCCTGACTTTC,CASLFSGANVLTF
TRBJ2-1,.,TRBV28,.,TGTGCCAGCAGTCCCCGAGCTCTTGGGGAGCAGTTCTTC,CASSPRALGEQFF
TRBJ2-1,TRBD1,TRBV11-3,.,TGTGCCAGCAGCGGGGCTCGACAGGGGCCCTACAATGAGCAGTTCTTC,CASSGARQGPYNEQFF
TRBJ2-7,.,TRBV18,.,TGTGCCAGCTCACCAGGACAGCATTACGAGCAGTACTTC,CASSPGQHYEQYF
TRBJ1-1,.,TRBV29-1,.,TGCAGCGTCGGACACTCGAGGGGCACTGAAGCTTTCTTT,CSVGHSRGTEAFF
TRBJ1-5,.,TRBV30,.,TGTGCCTGGTCGGTGAGGTCAGGGATGCGTCAGCCCCAGCATTTT,CAWSVRSGMRQPQHF
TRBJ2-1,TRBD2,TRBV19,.,TGTGCCAGTAGAGGAAGCGGGAGATACAATGAGCAGTTCTTC,CASRGSGRYNEQFF
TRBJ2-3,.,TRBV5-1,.,TGCGCCAGCAGCCCTGGCACAGATACGCAGTATTTT,CASSPGTDTQYF
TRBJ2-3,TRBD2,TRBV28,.,TGTGCCAGCACCCCTCCCAGAGCAGCGGGAGAAGTAAATACGCAGTATTTT,CASTPPRAAGEVNTQYF
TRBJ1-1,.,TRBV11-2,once,TGTGCCAGCAGCTTAGGACGGTCTGGAAGACTGATGAACACTGAAGCTTTCTTT,CASSLGRSGRLMNTEAFF
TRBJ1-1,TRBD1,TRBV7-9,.,TGTGCCAGCAGCCCGGACAGGGTAGGTCTAGGCACTGAAGCTTTCTTT,CASSPDRVGLGTEAFF
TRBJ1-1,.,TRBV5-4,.,TGTGCCAGCAGCTTGAAGTCTCGGAATCCTGAAGCTTTCTTT,CASSLKSRNPEAFF
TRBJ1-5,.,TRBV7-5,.,TGTGTCAGGGCGGACAGGGTTATATGGCGTAGCAATCAGCCCCAGCATTTT,CVRADRVIWRSNQPQHF
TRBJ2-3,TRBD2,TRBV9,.,TGTGCCAGCAGCGCGGGCCCGGGACTAGCGGTAAATACTCGCTCCCTCGCCGCAGATACGCAGTATTTT,CASSAGPGLAVNTRSLAADTQYF
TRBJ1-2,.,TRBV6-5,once,TGTGCCAGCAGTGACTCAGGGAGTGTGGGGAATGGCTACACCTTC,CASSDSGSVGNGYTF
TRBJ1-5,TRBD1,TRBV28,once,TGTGCCAGCAGTTGGGACAGGGGACCTAATCAGCCCCAGCATTTT,CASSWDRGPNQPQHF
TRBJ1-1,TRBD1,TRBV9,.,TGTGCCAGCAGCGTAGCTAAGGGGGCTTTGAACACTGAAGCTTTCTTT,CASSVAKGALNTEAFF
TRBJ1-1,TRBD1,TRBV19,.,TGTGCCAGTAGTATAGTACCCGGGACAGGCGGAATTGGGGCTTTCTTT,CASSIVPGTGGIGAFF
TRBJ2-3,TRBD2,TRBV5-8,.,TGTGCCAGCAGTTTCTTAGCGGGAACAGATACGCAGTATTTT,CASSFLAGTDTQYF
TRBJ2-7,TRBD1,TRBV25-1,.,TGTGCCAGTCAGGGGACAGGGTATCTATTTGGGAGCTCCTACGAGCAGTACTTC,CASQGTGYLFGSSYEQYF
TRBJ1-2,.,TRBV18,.,TGTGCCAGCTCACCGGGACGGCATCCCCAAGGCTGGGGCTATGGCTACACCTTC,CASSPGRHPQGWGYGYTF
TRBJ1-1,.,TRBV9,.,TGTGCCAGCAGCTCAAACGTCATGAACACTGAAGCTTTCTTT,CASSSNVMNTEAFF
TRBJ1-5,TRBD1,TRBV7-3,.,TGTGCCAGCAGCTCGAGAACGACAGGGGTTCCCCAGCATTTT,CASSSRTTGVPQHF
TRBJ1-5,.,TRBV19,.,TGTGCCAGTAGTCAGGACAGAAGAGAGAATCAGCCCCAGCATTTT,CASSQDRRENQPQHF
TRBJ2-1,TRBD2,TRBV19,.,TGTGCCAGTAGTATAGATCAGGCTAGCGGGAGTGGGCCCCATGAGCAGTTCTTC,CASSIDQASGSGPHEQFF
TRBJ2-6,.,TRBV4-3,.,TGCGCCAGCAGCCAAGGGCCCAGCTCTGGGGCCAACGTCCTGACTTTC,CASSQGPSSGANVLTF
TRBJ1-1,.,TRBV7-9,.,TGTGCCAGCAGCTTAGATCGGGGCATGAACACTGAAGCTTTCTTT,CASSLDRGMNTEAFF
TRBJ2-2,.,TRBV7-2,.,TGTGCCAGCAGCTTACTGGTCACCGGGGAGCTGTTTTTT,CASSLLVTGELFF
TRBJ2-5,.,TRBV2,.,TGTGCCAGCAGTGGGACAGCTCTGGGGGAGACCCAGTACTTC,CASSGTALGETQYF
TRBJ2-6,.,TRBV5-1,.,TGCGCCAGCAGCTGGGGGGCCGGTGGGGCCAACGTCCTGACTTTC,CASSWGAGGANVLTF
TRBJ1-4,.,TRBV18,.,TGTGCCAGCTCACCACCACCAGGGCTTGGTGAAAAACTGTTTTTT,CASSPPPGLGEKLFF
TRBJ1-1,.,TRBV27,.,TGTGCCAGCAACCGAGTTCCCCCAGGGTACGAAGCTTTCTTT,CASNRVPPGYEAFF
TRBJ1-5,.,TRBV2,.,TGTGCCAGCAGTGGAACGGGGCTTGGCAATCAGCCCCAGCATTTT,CASSGTGLGNQPQHF
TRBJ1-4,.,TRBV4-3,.,TGCGCCAGCAGCGAGAGACCGGAAAAACTGTTTTTT,CASSERPEKLFF
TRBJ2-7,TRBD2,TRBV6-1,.,TGTGCCAGCAGTGAAGTTTATGGCGGGAGCATCTACGAGCAGTACTTC,CASSEVYGGSIYEQYF
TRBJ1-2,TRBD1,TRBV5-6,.,TGTGCCAGCAGCTACGGACAGGGAGGAGGCTACACCTTC,CASSYGQGGGYTF
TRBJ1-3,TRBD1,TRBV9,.,TGTGCCAGCAGCGGACAGGGGTCTGGAAACACCATATATTTT,CASSGQGSGNTIYF
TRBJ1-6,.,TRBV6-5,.,TGTGCCAGCAGTTACGGAAGCTCCTATAATTCACCCCTCCACTTT,CASSYGSSYNSPLHF
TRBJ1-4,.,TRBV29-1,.,TGCAGCGTTGAATTGCGGGAACGGGGTAATGAAAAACTGTTTTTT,CSVELRERGNEKLFF
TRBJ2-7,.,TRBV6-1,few,TGTGCCAGCAGCGGGGGAGCCAGGAGCTCCTACGAGCAGTACTTC,CASSGGARSSYEQYF
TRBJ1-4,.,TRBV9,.,TGTGCCAGCAGCGGAGGACGCAGGATTAATGAAAAACTGTTTTTT,CASSGGRRINEKLFF
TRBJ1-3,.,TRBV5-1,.,TGCGCCAGCAGCTCATATACAGGGATCTCTGGAAACACCATATATTTT,CASSSYTGISGNTIYF
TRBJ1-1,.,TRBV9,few,TGTGCCAGCAGTAGACAGCTAACGAACACTGAAGCTTTCTTT,CASSRQLTNTEAFF
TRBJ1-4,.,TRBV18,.,TGTGCCAGCGCATCGCGGGGGGGTTCTAATGAAAAACTGTTTTTT,CASASRGGSNEKLFF
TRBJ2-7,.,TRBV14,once,TGTGCCAGCAGCCAAGAACCTTTGACCTCTGGGAAGCAGTACTTC,CASSQEPLTSGKQYF
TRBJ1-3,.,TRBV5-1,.,TGCGCCAGCAGCTTCGCCCCTAGGACAGAGGGTCGTTCTGGAAACACCATATATTTT,CASSFAPRTEGRSGNTIYF
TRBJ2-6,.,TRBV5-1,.,TGCGCCAGCAGCTTGGGTGGTTCTGGGGCCAACGTCCTGACTTTC,CASSLGGSGANVLTF
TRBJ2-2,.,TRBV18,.,TGTGCCAGCTCACCACCTAGTTACACCGGGGAGCTGTTTTTT,CASSPPSYTGELFF
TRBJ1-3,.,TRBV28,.,TGTGCCAGCGGCCGTCGGGGATTTGGAAACACCATATATTTT,CASGRRGFGNTIYF
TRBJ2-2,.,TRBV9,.,TGTGCCAGCAGCGTTTCGGGAAACACCGGGGAGCTGTTTTTT,CASSVSGNTGELFF